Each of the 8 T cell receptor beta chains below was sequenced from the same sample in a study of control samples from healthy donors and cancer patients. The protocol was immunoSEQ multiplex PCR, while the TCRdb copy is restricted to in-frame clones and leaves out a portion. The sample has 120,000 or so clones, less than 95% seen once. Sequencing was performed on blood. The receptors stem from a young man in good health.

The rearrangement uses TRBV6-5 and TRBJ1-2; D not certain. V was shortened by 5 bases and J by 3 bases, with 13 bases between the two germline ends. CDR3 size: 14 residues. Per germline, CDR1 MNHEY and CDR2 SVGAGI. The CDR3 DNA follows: TGTGCCAGCAGTCCCGCACCTAATTACTATGGCTACACCTTC. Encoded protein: CASSPAPNYYGYTF.

DNA for the CDR3: TGTGCCAGCAGCTTAAAACCTGGGTACCAAGAGACCCAGTACTTC. Its protein is CASSLKPGYQETQYF. The V call is TRBV7-3, the J call TRBJ2-5; D is undetermined. The germline CDR1 and CDR2 sequences are SGHTA and FQGTGA. The CDR3 covers 15 residues. V gave up 1 base and J gave up 0 bases, with 9 bases separating them.

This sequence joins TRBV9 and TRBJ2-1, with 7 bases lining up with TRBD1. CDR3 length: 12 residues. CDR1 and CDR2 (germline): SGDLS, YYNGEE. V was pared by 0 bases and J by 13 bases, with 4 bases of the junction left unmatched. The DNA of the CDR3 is TGTGCCAGCAGCGTAGAGGGGGCCGGACAGTTCTTC. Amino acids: CASSVEGAGQFF.

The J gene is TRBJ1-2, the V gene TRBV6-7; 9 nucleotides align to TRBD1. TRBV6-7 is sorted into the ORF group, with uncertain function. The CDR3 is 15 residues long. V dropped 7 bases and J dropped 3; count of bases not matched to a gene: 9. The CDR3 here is CASTYGTGNDYGYTF. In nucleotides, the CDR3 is TGTGCCAGCACCTACGGGACAGGGAATGACTATGGCTACACCTTC.

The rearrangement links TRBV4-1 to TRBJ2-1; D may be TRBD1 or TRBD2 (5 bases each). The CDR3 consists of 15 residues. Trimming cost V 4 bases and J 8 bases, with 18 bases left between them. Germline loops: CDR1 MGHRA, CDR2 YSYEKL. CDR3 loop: CASSPSGTGSDEQFF. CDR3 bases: TGCGCCAGCAGCCCGTCCGGGACCGGGTCAGATGAGCAGTTCTTC.

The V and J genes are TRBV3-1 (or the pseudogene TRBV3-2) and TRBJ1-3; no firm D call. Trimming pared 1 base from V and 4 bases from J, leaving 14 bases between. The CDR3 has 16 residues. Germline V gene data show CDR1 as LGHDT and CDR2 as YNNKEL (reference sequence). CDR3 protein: CASSQVVHPGGNTIYF. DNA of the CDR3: TGTGCCAGCAGCCAAGTTGTTCATCCTGGAGGAAACACCATATATTTT.

The CDR3 DNA follows: TGTGCCAGCAGCTTAGTCCCCAAAGAGCCCCAGCATTTT. Its protein product is CASSLVPKEPQHF. The chain employs TRBV7-2 and TRBJ1-5; D not resolved. V lost 1 base and J 8 bases, leaving 9 bases between the germline ends. From germline, CDR1 is SGHTA and CDR2 FQGNSA. The CDR3 has 13 amino acids.

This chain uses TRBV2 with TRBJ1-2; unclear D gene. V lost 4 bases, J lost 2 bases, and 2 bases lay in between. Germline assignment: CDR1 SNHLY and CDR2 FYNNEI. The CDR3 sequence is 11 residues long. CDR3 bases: TGTGCCAGCAGTGGGAACTATGGCTACACCTTC. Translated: CASSGNYGYTF.